One sample yielded the 14 T cell receptor beta chains listed below, sequenced in a study of blood T cell repertoires in COVID-19. Produced via immunoSEQ multiplex PCR; TCRdb's table is partial and in-frame only. Of tens of thousands of clones detected, around 87% appear once; the ten largest clones hold 29%. The sequenced material came from peripheral blood. The receptor set was obtained from a woman older than 75 with active or convalescent COVID-19.

This chain joins TRBV7-2 and TRBJ1-3; 9 positions agree with TRBD1. CDR1 and CDR2 (germline): SGHTA, FQGNSA. This CDR3 region has 16 residues. After removal of 3 bases from V and 2 bases from J, the junction contained 5 bases not matched to a gene. CDR3 bases: TGTGCCAGCAGCTTTGAGACAGGGGGACCTGGAAACACCATATATTTT. Its translation is CASSFETGGPGNTIYF.

This chain links TRBV25-1 with TRBJ2-3; TRBD2 agrees at 11 bases. CDR3 length: 17 residues. Germline loops: CDR1 MGHDK, CDR2 SYGVNS. V lost 2 bases and J lost 5; bases outside the gene matches: 9. CDR3 protein: CASSELSSGGHKDTQYF. In nucleotides, the CDR3 is TGTGCCAGCAGTGAACTGTCTAGCGGGGGGCATAAAGATACGCAGTATTTT.

The gene calls are TRBV29-1 and TRBJ2-1, with a possible D match to TRBD1 (6 bases). Germline V gene lookup returns CDR1 SQVTM and CDR2 ANQGSEA. The CDR3 is made up of 12 amino acids. Trimming removed 3 bases at V and 7 bases at J, with 10 bases between. This chain's CDR3 is CSVEGAPNEQFF. The CDR3, as DNA: TGCAGCGTTGAGGGGGCGCCGAATGAGCAGTTCTTC.

This clone was picked up a small number of times. The V gene is TRBV19, the J gene TRBJ1-5; perhaps TRBD1 as D (6 bases). CDR1 and CDR2 (germline): LNHDA, SQIVND (reference sequence). The V end lost 5 bases, the J end lost 4 bases, and 15 bases lay between the germline ends. The CDR3 is made up of 15 amino acids. In nucleotides, the CDR3 is TGTGCCAGTAGTCCATACCACCAGGGGAATCAGCCCCAGCATTTT. The encoded protein is CASSPYHQGNQPQHF.

The table lists this clone with a few counts. The chain is built from TRBV21-1 and TRBJ1-5. TRBV21-1 is annotated as a pseudogene. CDR3 length: 16 amino acids. The chain's CDR3 is CASRSSGIFPNQPQHF. The CDR3 DNA sequence: TGTGCCAGCAGGAGCAGCGGTATATTCCCTAATCAGCCCCAGCATTTT.

The rearrangement joins TRBV28 to TRBJ2-3; TRBD1 aligns across 7 bases. There are 17 residues in the CDR3. CDR1 is MDHEN and CDR2 is SYDVKM in the germline V gene. Trimming removed 5 bases from V and 3 bases from J; junction bases left unmatched: 14. Here the CDR3 reads CASSPAYEQGFTDTQYF. The DNA for the CDR3 is TGTGCCAGCAGTCCCGCCTACGAACAGGGGTTTACAGATACGCAGTATTTT.

This clone was observed a handful of times. The chain has TRBV7-8 and TRBJ1-6, with a weak D call TRBD1 (5 bases). V lost 7 bases to trimming and J lost 8 bases, with 15 bases between them. The CDR3 consists of 14 residues. Per the germline V gene, CDR1 is SGHVS and CDR2 is FQNEAQ. CDR3 bases: TGTGCCAGCACCCTACGCCTCAGGGATTCACCCCTCCACTTT. Translated, it gives CASTLRLRDSPLHF.

The gene calls are TRBV7-3 and TRBJ1-1; TRBD1 agrees at 8 bases. CDR3 length: 14 residues. V shed 2 bases and J 2 bases; nucleotides not matched to a gene: 1. CDR1 and CDR2 from the germline V gene are SGHTA and FQGTGA. CDR3 nucleotide sequence: TGTGCCAGCAGCTTAGCAGGGGGCAACACTGAAGCTTTCTTT. This sequence encodes CASSLAGGNTEAFF.

The chain has TRBV5-1 and TRBJ1-3, with a possible D match to TRBD1 (5 bases). Between the trimmed V and J ends, which lost 0 bases and 0 bases, there was a span of 7 bases. In germline, CDR1 is SGHRS, CDR2 YFSETQ. The CDR3 consists of 15 residues. The CDR3 sequence is CASSLDDSSGNTIYF. In DNA, the CDR3 is TGCGCCAGCAGCTTGGACGACAGCTCTGGAAACACCATATATTTT.

This chain connects TRBV9 to TRBJ2-3; D may be TRBD2 (5 bases). Trimming removed 0 bases from V and 6 bases from J, with 11 bases in between. The length of the CDR3 is 14 residues. Germline CDR1 SGDLS, CDR2 YYNGEE. The CDR3 loop reads CASSVATAEDTQYF. DNA for the CDR3: TGTGCCAGCAGCGTAGCTACAGCGGAGGATACGCAGTATTTT.

The chain carries TRBV5-4 and TRBJ2-3; 7 bases agree with TRBD1. Trimming took 4 bases from V and 4 from J; bases not matched to a gene: 12. This CDR3 contains 16 residues. The germline CDR1 and CDR2 sequences are SGHNT and YYREEE (reference sequence). The DNA for the CDR3 is TGTGCCAGCAGCCCCGGGACGACAGGGCCGGCAGATACGCAGTATTTT. Amino acid sequence: CASSPGTTGPADTQYF.

V and J are TRBV5-1 and TRBJ1-6; TRBD1 agrees at 10 bases. CDR1 and CDR2 (germline): SGHRS, YFSETQ. The CDR3 is 16 residues long. V lost 2 bases, J lost 6 bases, and 5 bases stayed unmatched. The CDR3 loop is CASSLDRGQVNSPLHF. The CDR3 DNA reads TGCGCCAGCAGCTTAGACAGGGGGCAGGTTAATTCACCCCTCCACTTT.

The rearrangement uses TRBV18 and TRBJ2-1; 8 positions match TRBD2. Germline assignment: CDR1 KGHSH and CDR2 LQKENI. The CDR3 runs to 17 residues. Trimming took 0 bases from V and 9 from J; bases not matched to a gene: 13. CDR3 sequence (DNA): TGTGCCAGCTCACCACCTGGAGCCGGGGGGGCCTCTCGTGAGCAGTTCTTC. Translation gives CASSPPGAGGASREQFF. Filled out from reference TRBV18 and TRBJ2-1, the complete variable domain reads NAGVMQNPRHLVRRRGQEARLRCSPMKGHSHVYWYRQLPEEGLKFMVYLQKENIIDESGMPKERFSAEFPKEGPSILRIQQVVRGDSAAYFCASSPPGAGGASREQFFGPGTRLTVL.

The genes are TRBV7-8 and TRBJ1-2; D might be TRBD1 (6 bases). V lost 1 base and J lost 4, with 19 bases in between. The CDR3 covers 17 residues. CDR1 is SGHVS, CDR2 FQNEAQ, per germline. As DNA, the CDR3 is TGTGCCAGCAGCTTAGGCGCAGGGGCCACGTACGTCTATGGCTACACCTTC. Its protein is CASSLGAGATYVYGYTF. Filled out from reference TRBV7-8 and TRBJ1-2, the complete variable domain reads GAGVSQSPRYKVAKRGQDVALRCDPISGHVSLFWYQQALGQGPEFLTYFQNEAQLDKSGLPSDRFFAERPEGSVSTLKIQRTQQEDSAVYLCASSLGAGATYVYGYTFGSGTRLTVV.